The present entry profiles one T cell receptor (beta chain) with its context. This specimen belongs to a study of control samples from healthy donors and cancer patients. Sequenced by immunoSEQ multiplex PCR; TCRdb stores in-frame clones only, minus some. This sample has about 170,000 clones, with roughly 93% found just once. This TCR came from a woman aged 55-69 years in good health. Sequenced sample: blood.

As DNA, the CDR3 is TGCGCCAGCAGCTTGACACCCGACAGGCAAGAGACCCAGTACTTC. The encoded protein is CASSLTPDRQETQYF. The rearrangement uses TRBV5-1 and TRBJ2-5; D is perhaps TRBD1 (6 bases). Looked up from germline, CDR1 is SGHRS and CDR2 is YFSETQ. The length of the CDR3 is 15 residues. Trimming cost V 1 base and J 2 bases, with 12 bases left between them.